This T cell receptor beta chain was sequenced during a study of long-term antiretroviral therapy in people with HIV. Of note for this clone: Its cognate antigen is unknown.

A v3.0 immunoSEQ assay was performed at survey level. Profiled with immunoSEQ multiplex PCR; TCRdb holds only in-frame clones, not every one. Of 15,000 to 20,000 clones detected, roughly 80% appear once; the ten largest clones hold around 16%. Study-wide points: Clones that had undergone expansion before ART dominated the repertoire at all time points. HIV repertoires covered narrower CDR3 length ranges than controls did.

CDR3 length: 15 residues. Germline V gives CDR1 SGHDT, CDR2 YYEEEE. V lost 0 bases, J lost 1 base, and 10 bases lay in between. The sequencing here drew on unsorted PBMCs, taken roughly 2.2 years before starting antiretroviral therapy. The TCR sequence derives from a man in his thirties or forties with HIV. The chain couples TRBV5-6 to TRBJ1-2; D unclear. Here the CDR3 reads CASSLASGSNYGYTF. CDR3 sequence (DNA): TGTGCCAGCAGCTTGGCCTCTGGGAGTAACTATGGCTACACCTTC. The variable domain in full, completed from reference TRBV5-6 and TRBJ1-2, reads DAGVTQSPTHLIKTRGQQVTLRCSPKSGHDTVSWYQQALGQGPQFIFQYYEEEERQRGNFPDRFSGHQFPNYSSELNVNALLLGDSALYLCASSLASGSNYGYTFGSGTRLTVV.